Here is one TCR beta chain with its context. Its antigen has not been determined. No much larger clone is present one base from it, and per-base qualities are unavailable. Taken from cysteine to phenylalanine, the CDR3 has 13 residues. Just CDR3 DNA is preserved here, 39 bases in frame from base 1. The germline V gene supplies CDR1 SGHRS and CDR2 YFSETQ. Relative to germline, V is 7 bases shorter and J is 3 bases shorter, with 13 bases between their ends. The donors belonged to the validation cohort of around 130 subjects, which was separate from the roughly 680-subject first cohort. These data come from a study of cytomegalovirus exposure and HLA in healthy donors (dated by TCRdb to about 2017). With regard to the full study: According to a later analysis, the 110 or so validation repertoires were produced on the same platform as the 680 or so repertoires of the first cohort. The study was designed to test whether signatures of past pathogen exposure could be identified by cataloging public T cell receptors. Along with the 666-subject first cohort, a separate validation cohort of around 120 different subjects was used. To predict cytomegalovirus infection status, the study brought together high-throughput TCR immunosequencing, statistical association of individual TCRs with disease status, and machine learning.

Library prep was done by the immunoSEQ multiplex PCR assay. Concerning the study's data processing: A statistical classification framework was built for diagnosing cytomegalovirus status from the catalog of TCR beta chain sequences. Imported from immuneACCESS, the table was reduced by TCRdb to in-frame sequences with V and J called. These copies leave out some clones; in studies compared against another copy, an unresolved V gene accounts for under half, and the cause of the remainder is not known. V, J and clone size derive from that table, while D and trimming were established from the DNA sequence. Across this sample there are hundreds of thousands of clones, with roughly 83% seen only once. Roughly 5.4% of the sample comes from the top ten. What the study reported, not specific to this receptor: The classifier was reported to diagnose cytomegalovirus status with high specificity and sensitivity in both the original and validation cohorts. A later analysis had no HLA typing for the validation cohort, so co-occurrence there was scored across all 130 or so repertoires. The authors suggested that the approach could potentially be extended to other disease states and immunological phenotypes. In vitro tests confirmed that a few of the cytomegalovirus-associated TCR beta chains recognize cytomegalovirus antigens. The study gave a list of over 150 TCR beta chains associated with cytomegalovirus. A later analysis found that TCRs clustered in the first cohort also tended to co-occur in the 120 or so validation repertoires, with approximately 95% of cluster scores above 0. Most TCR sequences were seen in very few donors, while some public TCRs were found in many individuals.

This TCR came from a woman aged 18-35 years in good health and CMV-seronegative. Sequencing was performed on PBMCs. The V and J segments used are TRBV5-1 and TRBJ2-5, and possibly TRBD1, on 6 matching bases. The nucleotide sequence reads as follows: TGCGCCAGCTCCCGACAGGCGGAAGAGACCCAGTACTTC. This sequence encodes CASSRQAEETQYF. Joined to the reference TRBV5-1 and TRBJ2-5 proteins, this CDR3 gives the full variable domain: KAGVTQTPRYLIKTRGQQVTLSCSPISGHRSVSWYQQTPGQGLQFLFEYFSETQRNKGNFPGRFSGRQFSNSRSEMNVSTLELGDSALYLCASSRQAEETQYFGPGTRLLVL.